This T cell receptor (beta chain) was retrieved from a study of blood T cell repertoires in COVID-19. TCRdb keeps only in-frame clones here, not all; method: immunoSEQ multiplex PCR. The table has around 310,000 clones, roughly 91% seen once. Germline CDR1 and CDR2: MNHEY and SVGAGI. The length of the CDR3 is 16 residues. V lost 0 bases to trimming and J lost 8 bases; unmatched junction nucleotides: 9. This chain joins TRBV6-5 and TRBJ1-2; 10 nucleotides line up with TRBD1. The TCR comes from a woman aged 30 to 39 who had recovered from COVID-19. The source material was PBMCs or T cells enriched from blood (not recorded which). Here the CDR3 DNA reads TGTGCCAGCAGTTACTCGGCCTGGACAGGGGGTGACGGCTACACCTTC. Encoded protein: CASSYSAWTGGDGYTF.